This T cell receptor beta chain was found in a study of CD8+CD57+ T cells in acquired aplastic anemia. At the level of the study: On average, sorted CD4+ and CD8+ cells gave 2.5 to 4 ug of DNA. Mean read depth for CD4+ cells from healthy donors was around 11 million.

Genomic DNA constituted the template upon which TCR beta VDJ and CDR3 profiling was performed. Using its own MiXCR run on the reads, TCRdb lists one record per CDR3 protein. In the table there are 50,000 to 70,000 distinct CDR3 sequences, 45% to 70% of which are singletons. This clonotype was counted at least ten times. The antigen is undetermined. General study results and limits: For CD8+ Simpson's diversity, patients and controls showed no significant difference. Patients shared around 31 CD8+ CDR3 sequences with controls.

The CDR3 runs to 15 residues. The V gene's germline CDR1 is SGHAT and CDR2 FQNNGV. V was cut by 5 bases and J by 15 bases, with 25 bases left in between. The sample comprised sorted CD4+, CD8+, or CD8+CD57+ T cells (not recorded which) from PBMCs. The sequence came from a human donor in good health, serving as a control. The chain combines TRBV11-2 with TRBJ1-4; D is perhaps TRBD1 (6 bases). CDR3 nucleotides: TGTGCCAGCAGCCCGCGGACAGACCCTACGACAACTGTGTTTTTT. It translates to CASSPRTDPTTTVFF. The whole variable domain, filled in from reference TRBV11-2 and TRBJ1-4, reads EAGVAQSPRYKIIEKRQSVAFWCNPISGHATLYWYQQILGQGPKLLIQFQNNGVVDDSQLPKDRFSAERLKGVDSTLKIQPAKLEDSAVYLCASSPRTDPTTTVFFGSGTQLSVL.